These T cell receptor beta chains were read from a single sample in a study of blood T cell repertoires in COVID-19. Clones were sequenced by immunoSEQ multiplex PCR, and TCRdb holds only the in-frame ones, with some missing. Of some 240,000 clones in the sample, around 84% were seen once. The specimen sequenced was PBMCs or T cells enriched from blood (not recorded which). Receptors were obtained from a young man with acute COVID-19. CDR3s include the opening cysteine and the closing phenylalanine or tryptophan. Clone size appears in some rows only: once, few, many, or a class for an expanded clone.

J gene: TRBJ1-5
clone size: .
V gene: TRBV19
CDR3 protein: CASSIQGPQPQHF

J gene: TRBJ2-3
clone size: once
V gene: TRBV5-8
CDR3 protein: CASSLRRVSYTDTQYF

J gene: TRBJ1-5
clone size: .
V gene: TRBV11-2
CDR3 protein: CASSSGIDRGRDQPQHF

J gene: TRBJ1-2
clone size: .
V gene: TRBV6-2/TRBV6-3
CDR3 protein: CASSPGGGYSNYGYTF

J gene: TRBJ2-1
clone size: .
V gene: TRBV19
CDR3 protein: CASSIDRAGANEQFF

J gene: TRBJ2-1
clone size: once
V gene: TRBV12-3/TRBV12-4
CDR3 protein: CASSFRQGGEQFF

J gene: TRBJ2-3
clone size: .
V gene: TRBV27
CDR3 protein: CASRKRQGPTDTQYF

J gene: TRBJ1-3
clone size: .
V gene: TRBV3-1/TRBV3-2
CDR3 protein: CASSQDGTRNTIYF

J gene: TRBJ1-4
clone size: .
V gene: TRBV19
CDR3 protein: CATSLAGNGLLFF

J gene: TRBJ1-6
clone size: .
V gene: TRBV5-1
CDR3 protein: CASSLALSRADSPLHF

J gene: TRBJ1-4
clone size: .
V gene: TRBV5-8
CDR3 protein: CADSWSAGRRRLFF

J gene: TRBJ1-5
clone size: few
V gene: TRBV19
CDR3 protein: CASSSGQGAVQPQHF

J gene: TRBJ2-3
clone size: .
V gene: TRBV5-4
CDR3 protein: CASSLGVAPTDTQYF

J gene: TRBJ1-3
clone size: .
V gene: TRBV18
CDR3 protein: CASSSTGSPGNTIYF

J gene: TRBJ2-2
clone size: .
V gene: TRBV15
CDR3 protein: CATSRAPLAASGELFF

J gene: TRBJ1-4
clone size: .
V gene: TRBV5-1
CDR3 protein: CASSGGLGEKLFF

J gene: TRBJ1-5
clone size: .
V gene: TRBV30
CDR3 protein: CAWSLGQGYQPQHF

J gene: TRBJ1-2
clone size: .
V gene: TRBV12-3/TRBV12-4
CDR3 protein: CASWGEGIYGYTF

J gene: TRBJ1-1
clone size: .
V gene: TRBV19
CDR3 protein: CAIATGGNTEAFF

J gene: TRBJ2-1
clone size: .
V gene: TRBV9
CDR3 protein: CASSVGRDSGNEQFF

J gene: TRBJ1-1
clone size: .
V gene: TRBV19
CDR3 protein: CASSVQDLTEAFF

J gene: TRBJ1-2
clone size: .
V gene: TRBV27
CDR3 protein: CASSFSTGASYGYTF

J gene: TRBJ2-4
clone size: .
V gene: TRBV12-3/TRBV12-4
CDR3 protein: CASSSAGGNIQYF

J gene: TRBJ2-3
clone size: .
V gene: TRBV29-1
CDR3 protein: CSSRGRTSTDTQYF

J gene: TRBJ2-2
clone size: .
V gene: TRBV9
CDR3 protein: CASSPTPDRGRSGELFF

J gene: TRBJ2-2
clone size: .
V gene: TRBV28
CDR3 protein: CASLVAGGGTGELFF

J gene: TRBJ2-3
clone size: .
V gene: TRBV19
CDR3 protein: CASSRSGRRVDTQYF

J gene: TRBJ1-2
clone size: .
V gene: TRBV20-1
CDR3 protein: CSAGGTSQYGYTF

J gene: TRBJ2-1
clone size: .
V gene: TRBV3-1/TRBV3-2
CDR3 protein: CASSHILRGFNEQFF

J gene: TRBJ1-6
clone size: few
V gene: TRBV7-6
CDR3 protein: CASSLGTRGNSPLHF

J gene: TRBJ1-2
clone size: .
V gene: TRBV25-1
CDR3 protein: CASSGGGRGHGYTF

J gene: TRBJ2-1
clone size: .
V gene: TRBV11-3
CDR3 protein: CASSLGAGIGFSYNEQFF

J gene: TRBJ1-5
clone size: .
V gene: TRBV7-8
CDR3 protein: CASSLVWSDGGPQHF

J gene: TRBJ2-3
clone size: .
V gene: TRBV19
CDR3 protein: CASSMGLGVSDTQYF

J gene: TRBJ1-2
clone size: few
V gene: TRBV28
CDR3 protein: CASSLRQLGRGYTF

J gene: TRBJ2-1
clone size: once
V gene: TRBV27
CDR3 protein: CASSLYPRLEGPYNEQFF

J gene: TRBJ1-2
clone size: .
V gene: TRBV7-6
CDR3 protein: CASSLNPDYGYTF

J gene: TRBJ1-6
clone size: .
V gene: TRBV9
CDR3 protein: CASSVDSTYNSPLHF

J gene: TRBJ2-1
clone size: .
V gene: TRBV11-3
CDR3 protein: CASSSTSGSYNEQFF

J gene: TRBJ1-2
clone size: .
V gene: TRBV5-4
CDR3 protein: CASSSGGSDGYTF

J gene: TRBJ2-3
clone size: .
V gene: TRBV5-6
CDR3 protein: CASSFTGGPNTDTQYF

J gene: TRBJ1-1
clone size: .
V gene: TRBV5-6
CDR3 protein: CASSLARTGDTEAFF

J gene: TRBJ1-2
clone size: .
V gene: TRBV28
CDR3 protein: CASRSGIYGYTF

J gene: TRBJ1-6
clone size: .
V gene: TRBV5-1
CDR3 protein: CASSLEPGTTYNSPLHF

J gene: TRBJ1-2
clone size: .
V gene: TRBV12-3/TRBV12-4
CDR3 protein: CASILAGPNGYTF

J gene: TRBJ1-4
clone size: once
V gene: TRBV5-1
CDR3 protein: CASSGSTGFSEKLFF

J gene: TRBJ1-2
clone size: .
V gene: TRBV6-5
CDR3 protein: CASMERRNYGYTF

J gene: TRBJ1-4
clone size: .
V gene: TRBV6-4
CDR3 protein: CASIRGDRGANEKLFF

J gene: TRBJ2-1
clone size: .
V gene: TRBV30
CDR3 protein: CAWSLTSGYNEQFF

J gene: TRBJ1-1
clone size: .
V gene: TRBV5-1
CDR3 protein: CASSLVRVNTEAFF

J gene: TRBJ1-5
clone size: .
V gene: TRBV6-1
CDR3 protein: CASSDTVNQPQHF

J gene: TRBJ2-5
clone size: .
V gene: TRBV5-1
CDR3 protein: CASSPTSGLRQETQYF